Each of the 17 T cell receptor beta chains below was sequenced from the same sample in a study of T-cell reconstitution after alpha-beta-depleted transplantation in children. The TCRbeta library was prepared with unique molecular identifiers. In TCRdb, the PCR reads were re-called with MiXCR into one record per CDR3 protein. The repertoire holds roughly 150,000 distinct CDR3 sequences, with approximately 12% as singletons. Sequencing used PBMCs, obtained before TCRalphabeta/CD19-depleted stem cell transplant. These receptors came from a boy aged 2 to 10 with acute myeloid leukemia, due to receive a stem cell transplant.

There are many counts of this clonotype. The chain uses TRBV9 and TRBJ2-3, with 11 nucleotides matching TRBD2. From germline, CDR1 is SGDLS and CDR2 YYNGEE. The CDR3 runs to 16 residues. Losses at the gene ends were 5 bases for V and 5 bases for J; bases not matched to a gene: 10. CDR3: CASRGLAGDRGDTQYF. In DNA, the CDR3 is TGTGCCAGCAGAGGACTAGCGGGCGACAGGGGAGATACGCAGTATTTT.

This clonotype appeared a few times. The gene calls are TRBV7-9 and TRBJ1-2; no definite D call. CDR1 is SEHNR, CDR2 FQNEAQ, per germline (reference sequence). V was cut by 5 bases and J by 1 base, with 17 bases left in between. The CDR3 sequence is 16 residues long. Here the CDR3 DNA reads TGTGCCAGCAGCCACACTAAAGGGCGCGATAACTATGGCTACACCTTC. Translation gives CASSHTKGRDNYGYTF.

This clonotype was found many times. V is TRBV28 and J is TRBJ2-1; 13 bases map to TRBD2. The V gene's germline CDR1 is MDHEN and CDR2 SYDVKM. This CDR3 is built from 14 residues. V lost 6 bases, J lost 7 bases, and 3 bases stayed unmatched. Here the CDR3 reads CASSPTSGGNEQFF. DNA for the CDR3: TGTGCCAGCAGCCCGACTAGCGGGGGGAATGAGCAGTTCTTC.

Of note for this clonotype: A junction end diverges from the germline sequence, so it may reflect a read error. The rearrangement links TRBV4-1 to TRBJ1-2; no reliable D call. This CDR3 is built from 14 residues. The germline V gene has CDR1 MGHRA and CDR2 YSYEKL. The CDR3 DNA is TGCGCCAGCAGCCAGAGCCCAGGCAACTATGGCGACACCTTC. This translates into CASSQSPGNYGDTF.

At least ten counts were recorded for this clonotype. V usage is TRBV21-1 and J usage is TRBJ1-5; whether TRBD1, the table's D call, matches the DNA was not checked. TRBV21-1 is shown as a pseudogene. The length of the CDR3 is 18 residues. The CDR3 is CASSKARRGCQSNQPQHF. In nucleotides, the CDR3 is TGTGCCAGCAGCAAAGCGCGGCGGGGGTGTCAGAGCAATCAGCCCCAGCATTTT.

This clonotype was observed many times. A read error is likely, as this CDR3 ends without the conserved phenylalanine or tryptophan. The CDR3 sequence: CASSLSSQGTEQYL. The CDR3 region has the DNA TGTGCCAGCAGTTTATCGTCACAGGGAACCGAGCAGTACCTC. This chain uses TRBV27 with TRBJ2-7; a weak D match, TRBD1 (6 bases). V was pared by 0 bases and J by 6 bases, with 12 bases between. The CDR3 is 14 amino acids. Germline loops: CDR1 MNHEY, CDR2 SMNVEV (reference sequence).

This clonotype was observed a few times. The rearrangement uses TRBV2 and TRBJ2-5, with 9 bases aligning to TRBD2. There are 14 residues in the CDR3. Losses at the gene ends were 8 bases for V and 7 bases for J; bases not matched to a gene: 11. Germline V gene sequence: CDR1 SNHLY, CDR2 FYNNEI. The CDR3 region is CASGEGLASGTQYF. As DNA, the CDR3 is TGTGCCAGCGGAGAGGGACTAGCTTCCGGGACCCAGTACTTC.

At least ten counts were recorded for this clonotype. The V call is TRBV7-3, the J call TRBJ1-2; weak D call: TRBD1 (5 bases). This CDR3 contains 13 residues. Trimming took 4 bases from V and 2 from J, leaving 8 bases between them. Germline CDR1 SGHTA, CDR2 FQGTGA. CDR3 region: CASSWDGNYGYTF. DNA of the CDR3: TGTGCCAGCAGCTGGGACGGCAACTATGGCTACACCTTC.

The table lists this clonotype with many counts. The V gene is TRBV4-2, the J gene TRBJ2-5; 10 bases map to TRBD2. Germline CDR1 is LGHNA and CDR2 is YNFKEQ. The CDR3 totals 18 residues. V lost 1 base to trimming and J lost 2 bases; unmatched junction nucleotides: 10. CDR3 protein: CASSQVPWTSGEQETQYF. The CDR3 DNA reads TGTGCCAGCAGCCAAGTTCCCTGGACTAGCGGAGAACAAGAGACCCAGTACTTC.

This clonotype appeared many times. V usage is TRBV7-8 and J usage is TRBJ2-2; a weak D match, TRBD1 (6 bases). CDR3 length: 12 residues. V was shortened by 5 bases and J by 7 bases, with 8 bases between the two germline ends. CDR1 is SGHVS, CDR2 FQNEAQ, per germline. CDR3 coding DNA: TGTGCCAGCAGCCTGGACAGCGGGGAGCTGTTTTTT. Its translation: CASSLDSGELFF.

This clonotype was observed many times. The chain joins TRBV29-1 to TRBJ2-5; 8 nucleotides agree with TRBD1. Germline V gives CDR1 SQVTM, CDR2 ANQGSEA. V was clipped by 7 bases and J by 7 bases; unmatched bases: 14. CDR3 length: 14 amino acids. In nucleotides, the CDR3 is TGCAGCGCGCCCCCCAGGGGGCCGAATAGGACCCAGTACTTC. The encoded protein is CSAPPRGPNRTQYF.

Comments on this clonotype: A single base separates this from a much larger clone, so it may be a read error. This chain joins TRBV20-1 and TRBJ2-3; 8 nucleotides match TRBD2. In germline, CDR1 is DFQATT, CDR2 SNEGSKA (reference sequence). The CDR3 is made up of 14 amino acids. V lost 5 bases and J lost 4; bases outside the gene matches: 8. In DNA form, the CDR3 reads TGCAGTGCTGGCGTGGCGGGGGGATCAGATACGCAGTATTTT. This gives the protein CSAGVAGGSDTQYF.

The sample holds many counts of this clonotype. The chain recombines TRBV11-1 with TRBJ2-6, with D tentatively TRBD1 (6 bases). The CDR3 length is 16 residues. V was cut by 6 bases and J by 0 bases, with 12 bases left in between. CDR1 is SGHAT, CDR2 FQDESV, per germline (reference sequence). CDR3 sequence reads: CASSLGHFSGANVLTF. The CDR3 DNA reads as TGTGCCAGCAGTTTGGGACATTTCTCTGGGGCCAACGTCCTGACTTTC.

This clonotype occurred many times. The chain recombines TRBV7-9 with TRBJ2-4, with 14 bases aligning to TRBD2. The germline V gene encodes CDR1 SEHNR and CDR2 FQNEAQ (reference sequence). This CDR3 is 15 amino acids long. V lost 5 bases to trimming and J lost 4 bases; unmatched junction nucleotides: 1. CDR3 sequence reads: CASSRTSGGKNIQYF. CDR3 in DNA: TGTGCCAGCAGCCGGACTAGCGGGGGGAAAAACATTCAGTACTTC.

This clonotype was picked up many times. The V call is TRBV20-1, the J call TRBJ2-5; D remains ambiguous. V lost 0 bases and J lost 4, with 9 bases in between. The CDR3 totals 13 residues. Looked up from germline, CDR1 is DFQATT and CDR2 is SNEGSKA (reference sequence). The CDR3, as DNA: TGCAGTGCTAGAGAGTCCTACCGAGAGACCCAGTACTTC. This gives the protein CSARESYRETQYF.

This clonotype was seen at least ten times. The chain uses TRBV4-1 and TRBJ2-1, with D possibly TRBD1 on 6 matching bases. The CDR3 loop spans 15 amino acids. CDR1 and CDR2 (germline): MGHRA, YSYEKL. The germline V and J ends were trimmed by 0 bases and 3 bases, with 9 bases remaining between them. CDR3 nucleotides: TGCGCCAGCAGCCAAGACCCCAGGGGCTACAATGAGCAGTTCTTC. The encoded protein is CASSQDPRGYNEQFF.

V usage is TRBV7-9 and J usage is TRBJ1-1; D not resolved. CDR1 is SEHNR, CDR2 FQNEAQ, per germline (reference sequence). V was clipped by 5 bases and J by 3 bases, with 10 bases between them. CDR3 length equals 13 residues. For the CDR3, the DNA is TGTGCCAGCAGCCCGATGACTGACACTGAAGCTTTCTTT. Translating gives CASSPMTDTEAFF.